What follows is one TCR beta chain and its context. The study ran its PCR with 60 Vbeta and 13 Jbeta primers. Sequencing was performed with immunoSEQ multiplex PCR; in TCRdb, only in-frame clones are kept and a portion is missing. The table includes 150,000 to 200,000 clones, about four fifths detected once. The sample is drawn from a study of cytomegalovirus exposure and HLA in healthy donors. The wider study: Earlier work reported 95 million to 130 million unique TCR beta sequences from roughly 180 million T cells. Among some 400 genotyped donors, about 83% fell in the Caucasian-associated ancestry cluster.

The CDR3 length is 21 residues. V lost 0 bases and J lost 0; bases outside the gene matches: 15. Germline V lookup: CDR1 MGHRA, CDR2 YSYEKL. This TCR derives from a male donor in good health and CMV-seropositive. The genes are TRBV4-1 and TRBJ2-7; the match to TRBD1 covers 12 bases. Sample: PBMCs. CDR3 in amino acids: CASSQDWGRDRGPLRSYEQYF. The CDR3 region has the DNA TGCGCCAGCAGCCAAGATTGGGGCCGGGACAGGGGGCCTCTCCGCTCCTACGAGCAGTACTTC.